These T cell receptor beta chains were read from a single sample in a study of cytotoxic CD8 clonotypes in ibrutinib-treated CLL. Only in-frame clones appear in the TCRdb table, and some are missing; sequencing was by immunoSEQ multiplex PCR. The sample consists of 130,000 or so clones, 60% to 80% of them appearing once. This specimen was PBMCs, taken after 12 months of ibrutinib treatment. These receptors came from a human donor with chronic lymphocytic leukemia. Each CDR3 is given with its conserved first and last residue. The D gene is left open where the match is weak. Not every row has a clone size; where given, it reads once, few, many or a size class.

abundance	v_gene	j_gene	d_gene	CDR3aa	CDR3nt
-	TRBV7-9	TRBJ1-5	-	CASSSRNSSNQPQHF	TGTGCCAGCAGCTCCCGTAACAGTAGCAATCAGCCCCAGCATTTT
-	TRBV18	TRBJ2-7	TRBD1	CASSPDPGTGDNEQYF	TGTGCCAGCTCACCAGACCCCGGGACAGGGGACAACGAGCAGTACTTC
-	TRBV5-6	TRBJ1-1	-	CASSAGSTEAFF	TGTGCCAGCAGCGCAGGGAGCACTGAAGCTTTCTTT
-	TRBV10-3	TRBJ2-7	-	CAISESVGYEQYF	TGTGCCATCAGTGAGTCGGTCGGATACGAGCAGTACTTC
-	TRBV19	TRBJ2-3	-	CASSILVTGRYTDTQYF	TGTGCCAGTAGTATCCTGGTGACAGGGAGGTACACAGATACGCAGTATTTT
-	TRBV28	TRBJ2-1	-	CASSLASYNEQFF	TGTGCCAGCAGTTTGGCTAGCTACAATGAGCAGTTCTTC
-	TRBV30	TRBJ1-1	-	CACRGANTEAFF	TGTGCCTGCCGCGGGGCTAACACTGAAGCTTTCTTT
-	TRBV5-5	TRBJ1-3	-	CASSRDFNSGNTIYF	TGTGCCAGCAGCAGGGATTTCAACTCTGGAAACACCATATATTTT
many	TRBV18	TRBJ1-6	-	CASSPPVQGNNSPLHF	TGTGCCAGCTCACCACCAGTTCAGGGGAATAATTCACCCCTCCACTTT
-	TRBV11-2	TRBJ2-7	TRBD1	CASSLDRARGEQYF	TGTGCCAGCAGCTTAGACAGGGCCAGGGGGGAGCAGTACTTC
-	TRBV9	TRBJ2-5	TRBD2	CASSVGGLAGAETQYF	TGTGCCAGCAGCGTAGGGGGACTAGCGGGGGCGGAGACCCAGTACTTC
-	TRBV30	TRBJ2-1	-	CAGTGLTDEQFF	TGTGCCGGGACCGGATTGACCGATGAGCAGTTCTTC
few	TRBV28	TRBJ1-5	-	CASSLSSRVSNQPQHF	TGTGCCAGCAGTTTATCGTCCAGGGTTAGCAATCAGCCCCAGCATTTT
-	TRBV10-3	TRBJ2-7	-	CAIMMERDAYEQYF	TGTGCCATCATGATGGAGCGCGATGCCTACGAGCAGTACTTC
-	TRBV10-3	TRBJ1-3	-	CAISDPAGHSGNTIYF	TGTGCCATCAGTGACCCTGCAGGTCACTCTGGAAACACCATATATTTT
-	TRBV9	TRBJ1-5	-	CASSVGVGSGNQPQHF	TGTGCCAGCAGCGTAGGGGTTGGGTCTGGCAATCAGCCCCAGCATTTT